These 3 T cell receptor beta chains came from one sample sequenced in a study of CD8 T cells in ankylosing spondylitis. TCRdb re-analysed the 5' RACE reads in MiXCR, keeping a single row per CDR3 protein. This sample has 300,000 to 350,000 distinct CDR3 sequences, with approximately 14% found just once. Sample: blood, either unsorted or a sorted T cell fraction (not recorded which). Receptor source: a male donor with ankylosing spondylitis or in good health (not recorded which).

This chain uses TRBV7-2 with TRBJ2-7, with 7 bases that match TRBD1. CDR3 size: 15 residues. Trimming at V came to 4 bases and at J to 2 bases, leaving 8 bases not matched to a gene. The germline CDR1 and CDR2 sequences are SGHTA and FQGNSA. CDR3 loop: CASSSGTAHTYEQYF. The CDR3, as DNA: TGTGCCAGCAGCTCCGGGACAGCGCATACCTACGAGCAGTACTTC.

This clonotype is categorized as medium-sized. The chain recombines TRBV7-9 with TRBJ2-2; 10 positions agree with TRBD1. The CDR3 length is 15 residues. The germline V gene encodes CDR1 SEHNR and CDR2 FQNEAQ (reference sequence). V was clipped by 6 bases and J by 3 bases; unmatched bases: 4. The DNA for the CDR3 is TGTGCCAGCAGATCGACAGGGGGCTACACCGGGGAGCTGTTTTTT. This gives the protein CASRSTGGYTGELFF. Together with reference TRBV7-9 and TRBJ2-2, the CDR3 gives the full variable domain: DTGVSQNPRHKITKRGQNVTFRCDPISEHNRLYWYRQTLGQGPEFLTYFQNEAQLEKSRLLSDRFSAERPKGSFSTLEIQRTEQGDSAMYLCASRSTGGYTGELFFGEGSRLTVL.

V gene TRBV6-5 combines with J gene TRBJ1-2; D is ambiguous. The V gene's germline CDR1 is MNHEY and CDR2 SVGAGI. The CDR3 consists of 14 residues. V lost 2 bases to trimming and J lost 2 bases, with 9 bases between them. As DNA, the CDR3 is TGTGCCAGCAGTTACACCTTCGGGAACTATGGCTACACCTTC. Encoded protein: CASSYTFGNYGYTF.